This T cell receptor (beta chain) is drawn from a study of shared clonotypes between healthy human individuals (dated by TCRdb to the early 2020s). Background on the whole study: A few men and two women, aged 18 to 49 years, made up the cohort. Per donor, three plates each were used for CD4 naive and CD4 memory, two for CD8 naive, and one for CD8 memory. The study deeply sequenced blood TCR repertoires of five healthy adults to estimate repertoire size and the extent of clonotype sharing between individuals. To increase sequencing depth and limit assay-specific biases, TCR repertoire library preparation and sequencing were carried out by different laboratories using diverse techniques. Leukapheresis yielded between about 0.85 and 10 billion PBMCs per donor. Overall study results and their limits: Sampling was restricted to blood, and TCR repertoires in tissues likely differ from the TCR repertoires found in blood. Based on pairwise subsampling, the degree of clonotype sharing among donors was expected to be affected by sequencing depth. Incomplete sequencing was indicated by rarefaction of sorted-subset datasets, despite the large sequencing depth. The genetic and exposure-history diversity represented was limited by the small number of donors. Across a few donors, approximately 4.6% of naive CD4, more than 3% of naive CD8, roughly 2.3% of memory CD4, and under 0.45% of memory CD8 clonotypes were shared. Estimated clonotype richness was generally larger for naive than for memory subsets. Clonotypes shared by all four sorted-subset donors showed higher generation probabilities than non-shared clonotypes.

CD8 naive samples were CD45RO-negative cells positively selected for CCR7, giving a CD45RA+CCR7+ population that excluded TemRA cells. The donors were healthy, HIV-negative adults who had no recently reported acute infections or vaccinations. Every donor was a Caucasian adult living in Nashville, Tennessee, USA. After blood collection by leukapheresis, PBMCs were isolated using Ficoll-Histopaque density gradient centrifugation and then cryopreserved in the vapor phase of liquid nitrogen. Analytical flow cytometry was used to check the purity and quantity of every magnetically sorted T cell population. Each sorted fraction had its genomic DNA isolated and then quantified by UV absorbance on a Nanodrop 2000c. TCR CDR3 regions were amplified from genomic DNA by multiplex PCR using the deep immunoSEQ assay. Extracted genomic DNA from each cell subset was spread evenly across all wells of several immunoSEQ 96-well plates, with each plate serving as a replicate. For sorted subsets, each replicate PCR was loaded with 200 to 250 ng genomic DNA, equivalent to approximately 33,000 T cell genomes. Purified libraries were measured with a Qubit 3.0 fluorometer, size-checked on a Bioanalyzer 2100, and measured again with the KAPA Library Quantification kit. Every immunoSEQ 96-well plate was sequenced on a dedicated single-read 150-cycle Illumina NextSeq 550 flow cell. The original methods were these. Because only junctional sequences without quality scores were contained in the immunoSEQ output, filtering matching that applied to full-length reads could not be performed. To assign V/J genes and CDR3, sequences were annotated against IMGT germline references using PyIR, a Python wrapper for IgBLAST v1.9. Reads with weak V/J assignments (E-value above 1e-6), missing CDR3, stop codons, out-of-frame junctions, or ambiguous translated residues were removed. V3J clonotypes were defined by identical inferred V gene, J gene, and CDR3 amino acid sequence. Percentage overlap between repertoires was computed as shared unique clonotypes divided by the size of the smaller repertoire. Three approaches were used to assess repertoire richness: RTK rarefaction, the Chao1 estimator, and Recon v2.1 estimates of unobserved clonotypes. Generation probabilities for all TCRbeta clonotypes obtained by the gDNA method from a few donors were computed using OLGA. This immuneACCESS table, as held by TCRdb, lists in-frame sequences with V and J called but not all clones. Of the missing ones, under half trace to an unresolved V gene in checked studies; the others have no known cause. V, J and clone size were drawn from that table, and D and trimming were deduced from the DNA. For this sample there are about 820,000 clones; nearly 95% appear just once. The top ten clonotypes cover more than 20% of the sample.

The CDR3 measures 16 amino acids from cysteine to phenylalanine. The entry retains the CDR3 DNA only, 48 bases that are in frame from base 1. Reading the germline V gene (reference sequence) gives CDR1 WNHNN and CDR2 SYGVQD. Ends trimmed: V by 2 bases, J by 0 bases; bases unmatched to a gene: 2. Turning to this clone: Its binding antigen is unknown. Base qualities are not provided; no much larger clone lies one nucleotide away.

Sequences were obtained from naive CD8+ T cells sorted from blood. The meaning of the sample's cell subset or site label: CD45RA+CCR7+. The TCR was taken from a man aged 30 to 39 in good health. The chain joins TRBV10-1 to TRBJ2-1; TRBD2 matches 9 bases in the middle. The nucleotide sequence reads TGCGCCAGCAGTGAGACTAGCGGGTACTCCTACAATGAGCAGTTCTTC. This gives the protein CASSETSGYSYNEQFF.